This T cell receptor (beta chain) was sequenced for a study of shared clonotypes between healthy human individuals. The count of this clone is one. Data came from immunoSEQ multiplex PCR; TCRdb stores just in-frame clones and leaves some out. The repertoire holds about 2 million clones, with 90% to 95% as singletons. Germline lookup yields CDR1 MNHEY and CDR2 SVGAGI. This CDR3 spans 14 amino acids. V was pared by 4 bases and J by 9 bases, with 8 bases of the junction left unmatched. Material: naive CD4+ T cells sorted from blood. Specified subset: CD45RA+ positively selected. This TCR came from a man between 18 and 35 years old in good health. The chain links TRBV6-5 to TRBJ2-1; 8 nucleotides match TRBD2. The CDR3 loop reads CASSSGTRPVEQFF. CDR3 in DNA: TGTGCCAGCAGTTCCGGGACTAGGCCCGTTGAGCAGTTCTTC.